A selection of T cell receptor beta chains follows, all from one sample in a study of Ad26.COV2.S vaccination and SARS-CoV-2 variants. Libraries were prepared by immunoSEQ multiplex PCR; TCRdb keeps only in-frame clonotypes and omits some of them. Among 400,000 to 450,000 clones listed, roughly 88% were seen once. The sequencing here drew on peripheral blood, taken in a trial of Ad26.COV2.S vaccine versus placebo. The receptor source for this set is a person between 18 and 65 years old who received the Ad26.COV2.S COVID-19 vaccine or a placebo. The CDR3 runs from the conserved cysteine through the conserved F or W. The D gene is left open where the match is weak. Part of the rows lack a size; the others show once, few, many or a class for expanded clones.

V	J	D	size	DNA	CDR3
TRBV3-1/TRBV3-2	TRBJ2-5	.	.	TGTGCCAGCAGCCAAGAGAGGGGAAGAGAGGAGACCCAGTACTTC	CASSQERGREETQYF
TRBV11-2	TRBJ2-1	TRBD2	.	TGTGCCAGCAGCTTTTATGAGGCGGGAGGGCGCGACAATGAGCAGTTCTTC	CASSFYEAGGRDNEQFF
TRBV30	TRBJ2-2	.	.	TGTGCCTGGAGTGTCGGGAGAGTAGGGACCGGGGAGCTGTTTTTT	CAWSVGRVGTGELFF
TRBV5-8	TRBJ1-3	.	once	TGTGCCAGCAGCCGTGGATACTCTGGAAACACCATATATTTT	CASSRGYSGNTIYF
TRBV7-2	TRBJ1-2	.	.	TGTGCCAGCAGCCCCCTTCGCGGGGCTACTAACTATGGCTACACCTTC	CASSPLRGATNYGYTF
TRBV6-6	TRBJ1-2	TRBD1	few	TGTGCCAGCAGTCCGGACAGGAACTATGGCTACACCTTC	CASSPDRNYGYTF
TRBV7-9	TRBJ1-3	.	.	TGTGCCAGCAGCTTAGACAGGTCTGGAAACACCATATATTTT	CASSLDRSGNTIYF
TRBV5-1	TRBJ2-1	TRBD2	.	TGCGCCAGCGGTCTCGGATTACTAGCGCTAAACAATGAGCAGTTCTTC	CASGLGLLALNNEQFF
TRBV7-9	TRBJ2-7	.	.	TGTGCCACCATGGGCGGAGGTTCCCACGAGCAGTACTTC	CATMGGGSHEQYF
TRBV27	TRBJ2-2	.	.	TGTGCCAGCAGTCCAAACCCCCCTCTTCTCCGGGAGCTGTTTTTT	CASSPNPPLLRELFF
TRBV7-9	TRBJ2-3	.	.	TGTGCCAGCAGCTTACCGACTAGGCCAGATACGCAGTATTTT	CASSLPTRPDTQYF
TRBV7-2	TRBJ2-3	.	.	TGTGCCAGCAGGAAGAAGAACGACCCTAGCACAGATACGCAGTATTTT	CASRKKNDPSTDTQYF
TRBV7-9	TRBJ2-7	.	.	TGTGCCAGCAGCTTAGCGGGGGGCAGCTCCTACGAGCAGTACTTC	CASSLAGGSSYEQYF
TRBV5-1	TRBJ2-1	TRBD2	.	TGCGCCAGCAGCTCTAGCGGGAACTATGAGCAGTTCTTC	CASSSSGNYEQFF
TRBV7-2	TRBJ2-1	.	.	TGTGCCAGCAGTTTTATCACCTACAATGAGCAGTTCTTC	CASSFITYNEQFF
TRBV19	TRBJ1-5	.	.	TGTGCCAGTAGTATAGTAGGGATCAATCAGCCCCAGCATTTT	CASSIVGINQPQHF
TRBV11-1	TRBJ2-7	TRBD2	.	TGTGCCAGCAGCACAGGGACTAGCGGGAGCTACGAGCAGTACTTC	CASSTGTSGSYEQYF
TRBV5-4	TRBJ2-1	TRBD2	.	TGTGCCAGCAGCTTACGACTAGCGGGAGTAGGTGAGCAGTTCTTC	CASSLRLAGVGEQFF
TRBV28	TRBJ1-4	.	.	TGTGCCAGCACGAGGGGGGGCCTTGAAAAACTGTTTTTT	CASTRGGLEKLFF
TRBV18	TRBJ2-5	.	once	TGTGCCAGCTCACCAATTTTAACAGCCCAAGAGACCCAGTACTTC	CASSPILTAQETQYF
TRBV19	TRBJ2-7	TRBD1	.	TGTGCCAGTAGTATACGGACAGGGATGCGACTTTACGAGCAGTACTTC	CASSIRTGMRLYEQYF
TRBV20-1	TRBJ2-3	.	.	TGCAGTGCAATAATCTCAGATACGCAGTATTTT	CSAIISDTQYF
TRBV7-6	TRBJ1-2	TRBD1	.	TGTGCCAGCAGCCCTGGGACAGGGGTAACCTGTGGCTACACCTTC	CASSPGTGVTCGYTF
TRBV5-5	TRBJ1-6	.	.	TGTGCCAGCAGCTGGGGGCAGGGAAATTCACCCCTCCACTTT	CASSWGQGNSPLHF
TRBV7-3	TRBJ1-6	.	once	TGTGCCAGCAGCTTACAGGGGTGGAATTCACCCCTCCACTTT	CASSLQGWNSPLHF
TRBV7-9	TRBJ1-1	.	.	TGTGCCAGCAGCTCGGGGGCCAGTATGACTGGGGGTGAAGCTTTCTTT	CASSSGASMTGGEAFF
TRBV3-1/TRBV3-2	TRBJ1-1	.	.	TGTGCCAGCAGCCAAGATCGCCCCCCAGGGGCTTTCTTT	CASSQDRPPGAFF
TRBV28	TRBJ2-7	.	.	TGTGCCAGCAGCCCCCCGGGACCGACGTGGGGGGAGCAGTACTTC	CASSPPGPTWGEQYF
TRBV29-1	TRBJ2-3	.	.	TGCAGCGTCTCCAGCACAGATACGCAGTATTTT	CSVSSTDTQYF
TRBV19	TRBJ2-2	TRBD1	.	TGTGCCAGTAGTAAACGACAGGGGGCTGTCGGGGAGCTGTTTTTT	CASSKRQGAVGELFF
TRBV18	TRBJ2-4	TRBD1	once	TGTGCCAGCTCACCAGGACAGGGCCCAGATCAGTACTTC	CASSPGQGPDQYF
TRBV5-4	TRBJ1-1	.	.	TGTGCCAGCAGCTCACAGGGATGGAACACTGAAGCTTTCTTT	CASSSQGWNTEAFF
TRBV6-6	TRBJ1-2	TRBD1	.	TGTGCCAGCAGCCACCGACAGGGAGCCGGGGTCGGCTACACCTTC	CASSHRQGAGVGYTF
TRBV4-3	TRBJ1-1	.	.	TGCGCCAGCAGCCAAGAAAGCTTTTCCCCGACTGAAGCTTTCTTT	CASSQESFSPTEAFF
TRBV19	TRBJ1-6	.	.	TGTGCCAGTAGTCGCCGGATGGGGGACACCTATAATTCACCCCTCCACTTT	CASSRRMGDTYNSPLHF
TRBV5-6	TRBJ2-3	.	.	TGTGCCAGCAGCTTTTTCGTACGGACAGATACGCAGTATTTT	CASSFFVRTDTQYF
TRBV7-9	TRBJ2-2	.	.	TGTGCCAGCAGCTTAGTGGGTTTGTCCGGGGAGCTGTTTTTT	CASSLVGLSGELFF
TRBV7-3	TRBJ1-2	.	few	TGTGCCAGCAGCCCAATGGGGGGCGCCTATGGCTACACCTTC	CASSPMGGAYGYTF